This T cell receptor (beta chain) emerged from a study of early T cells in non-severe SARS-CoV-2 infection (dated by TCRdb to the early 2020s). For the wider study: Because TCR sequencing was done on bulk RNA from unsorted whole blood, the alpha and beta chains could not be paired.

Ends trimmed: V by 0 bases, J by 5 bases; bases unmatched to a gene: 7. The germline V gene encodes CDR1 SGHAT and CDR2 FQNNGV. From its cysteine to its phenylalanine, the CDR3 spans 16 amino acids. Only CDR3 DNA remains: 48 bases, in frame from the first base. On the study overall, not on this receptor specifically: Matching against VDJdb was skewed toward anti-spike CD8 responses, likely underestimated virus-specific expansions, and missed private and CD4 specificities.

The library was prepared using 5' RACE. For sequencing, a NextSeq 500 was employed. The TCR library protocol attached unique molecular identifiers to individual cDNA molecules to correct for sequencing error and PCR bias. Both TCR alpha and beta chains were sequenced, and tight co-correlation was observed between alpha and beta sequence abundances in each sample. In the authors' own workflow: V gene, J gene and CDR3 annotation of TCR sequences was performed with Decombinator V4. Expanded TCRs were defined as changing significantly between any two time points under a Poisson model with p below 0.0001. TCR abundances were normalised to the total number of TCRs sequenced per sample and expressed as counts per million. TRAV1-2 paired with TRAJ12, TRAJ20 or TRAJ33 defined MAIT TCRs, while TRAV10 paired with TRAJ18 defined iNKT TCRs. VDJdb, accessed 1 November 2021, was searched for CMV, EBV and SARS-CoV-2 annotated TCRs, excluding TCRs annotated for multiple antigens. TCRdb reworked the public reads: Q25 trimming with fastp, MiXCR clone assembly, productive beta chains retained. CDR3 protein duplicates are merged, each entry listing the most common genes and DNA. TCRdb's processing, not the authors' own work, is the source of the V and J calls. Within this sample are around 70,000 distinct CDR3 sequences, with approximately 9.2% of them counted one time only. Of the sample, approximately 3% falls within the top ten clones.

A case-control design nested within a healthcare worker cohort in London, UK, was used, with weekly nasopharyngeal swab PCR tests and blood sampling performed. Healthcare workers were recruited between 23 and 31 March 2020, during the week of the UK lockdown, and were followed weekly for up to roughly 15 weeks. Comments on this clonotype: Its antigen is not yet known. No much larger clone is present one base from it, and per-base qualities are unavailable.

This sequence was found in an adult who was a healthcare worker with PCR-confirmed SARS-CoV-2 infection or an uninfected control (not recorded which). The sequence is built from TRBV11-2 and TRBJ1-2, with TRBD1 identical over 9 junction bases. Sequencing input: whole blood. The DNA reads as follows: TGTGCCAGCAGCTTAGATTCCGGGACAGGGCCGTATGGCTACACCTTC. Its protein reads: CASSLDSGTGPYGYTF.